The 5 T cell receptor beta chains below were found in one sample sequenced in a study of blood T cell repertoires in COVID-19. Clones were sequenced by immunoSEQ multiplex PCR, and TCRdb holds only the in-frame ones, with some missing. The table has approximately 350,000 clones, roughly 87% seen once. Sequenced material: PBMCs or T cells enriched from blood (not recorded which). These receptors were collected from a woman younger than 45 who had recovered from COVID-19.

As DNA, the CDR3 is TGTGCCAGCAGGATTCGGGGTTATGAAAAACTGTTTTTT. Its protein is CASRIRGYEKLFF. This rearrangement joins TRBV28 to TRBJ1-4; D unresolved. The germline V gene encodes CDR1 MDHEN and CDR2 SYDVKM. Trimming shortened V by 6 bases and J by 6 bases, and 11 bases separated the two germline ends. The CDR3 covers 13 residues.

The genes are TRBV21-1 and TRBJ1-5; the table calls TRBD1, which could not be checked here. TRBV21-1 has pseudogene status. CDR3 length: 19 residues. CDR3 region: CASSKVRGQPPYSNQPQHF. The CDR3, as DNA: TGTGCCAGCAGCAAAGTTAGGGGACAGCCCCCATATAGCAATCAGCCCCAGCATTTT.

The chain uses TRBV2 and TRBJ1-1; D is uncertain. V was pared by 5 bases and J by 1 base, with 11 bases between. Looked up from germline, CDR1 is SNHLY and CDR2 is FYNNEI. The CDR3 is made up of 14 amino acids. The CDR3, as DNA: TGTGCCAGCAGTACTTCTGCGGCGAACACTGAAGCTTTCTTT. Its translation: CASSTSAANTEAFF.

V and J are TRBV5-1 and TRBJ2-3; 10 nucleotides match TRBD2. CDR3 length: 15 amino acids. In germline, CDR1 is SGHRS, CDR2 YFSETQ. V trimming: 9 bases; J trimming: 5 bases; junction bases outside the gene matches: 12. The CDR3 spells CATRPSGSIIDTQYF. The DNA for the CDR3 is TGCGCCACCCGCCCTAGCGGGAGTATTATAGATACGCAGTATTTT.

The chain has TRBV9 and TRBJ1-1, with TRBD1 as a possible D gene (6 bases). Germline CDR1 and CDR2: SGDLS and YYNGEE. The CDR3 has 15 residues. Trimming cost V 0 bases and J 3 bases, with 12 bases left between them. The CDR3 protein is CASSVDLGADTEAFF. The CDR3, as DNA: TGTGCCAGCAGCGTAGACCTGGGGGCAGACACTGAAGCTTTCTTT.